One TCR beta chain is described in this entry. Original processing notes: The authors estimated nucleated cell counts from reference gene primer amplification. Assay used: immunoSEQ multiplex PCR; TCRdb lists only in-frame clones, some missing. That table supplies the V and J calls and clone size; D and trimming were determined from the DNA. The sample has about 210,000 clones; around four fifths are singletons. The sample is drawn from a study of blood T cell repertoires in COVID-19. The wider study: Whether acute or convalescent, the COVID-19 samples came from the United States, Italy and Spain. PBMCs, B-cell-depleted T cells, or T cells provided the cDNA or gDNA that made up the material.

CDR1 and CDR2 from the germline V gene are MDHEN and SYDVKM. V was clipped by 6 bases and J by 0 bases, with 17 bases between them. The CDR3 sequence is 16 residues long. J is TRBJ1-2 and V is TRBV28; perhaps TRBD1 as D (6 bases). What was sequenced was peripheral blood. The sequence derives from a woman aged 45-65 years with acute or convalescent COVID-19. The CDR3 nucleotides are TGTGCCAGCAGCAAAGGGGGGGATTCAGCTAACTATGGCTACACCTTC. It codes for CASSKGGDSANYGYTF.